This T cell receptor beta chain was profiled in a study of shared clonotypes between healthy human individuals. The CDR3 is 12 residues long. Germline V lookup: CDR1 SQVTM, CDR2 ANQGSEA. Naive CD8 cells comprised CD45RO-negative, CCR7-positively selected cells, excluding terminally differentiated effector memory CD45RA+ cells. Using immunoSEQ multiplex PCR, the repertoire was profiled, and TCRdb retains in-frame clones only, with some absent. The data contain under 2,000,000 clones, less than 95% of them singletons. This TCR was sampled from a man aged 18 to 30 in good health. The rearrangement uses TRBV29-1 and TRBJ2-1; unclear D gene. The sample consisted of naive CD8+ T cells sorted from blood. CDR3 amino acids: CGVHTPNNEQFF. The CDR3 region has the DNA TGCGGGGTTCATACTCCCAACAATGAGCAGTTCTTC.